Here is one TCR beta chain with its context. Its antigen is as yet unknown. The sample comes from a study of CD8 T cells in ankylosing spondylitis. Notes on the study in general: Prior work had noted some motif variants in reactive arthritis blood and synovial fluid.

TCRdb re-derived calls from the 5' RACE reads in MiXCR, one entry per CDR3 protein. The table lists more than 150,000 distinct CDR3 sequences, 9.5% to 13% of them singletons. Source material: blood, either unsorted or a sorted T cell fraction (not recorded which). The receptor's source is a male donor with ankylosing spondylitis or in good health (not recorded which).

The CDR3 sequence is CASSYRGGNTEAFF. The CDR3 region has the DNA TGTGCCAGCAGCTACAGGGGAGGGAACACTGAAGCTTTCTTT. The rearrangement uses TRBV6-2 or TRBV6-3 and TRBJ1-1; TRBD1 matches at 7 bases. The CDR3 has 14 residues. Trimming cost V 6 bases and J 1 base; bases outside gene matches: 5. Per the germline V gene, CDR1 is MNHEY and CDR2 is SVGEGT.